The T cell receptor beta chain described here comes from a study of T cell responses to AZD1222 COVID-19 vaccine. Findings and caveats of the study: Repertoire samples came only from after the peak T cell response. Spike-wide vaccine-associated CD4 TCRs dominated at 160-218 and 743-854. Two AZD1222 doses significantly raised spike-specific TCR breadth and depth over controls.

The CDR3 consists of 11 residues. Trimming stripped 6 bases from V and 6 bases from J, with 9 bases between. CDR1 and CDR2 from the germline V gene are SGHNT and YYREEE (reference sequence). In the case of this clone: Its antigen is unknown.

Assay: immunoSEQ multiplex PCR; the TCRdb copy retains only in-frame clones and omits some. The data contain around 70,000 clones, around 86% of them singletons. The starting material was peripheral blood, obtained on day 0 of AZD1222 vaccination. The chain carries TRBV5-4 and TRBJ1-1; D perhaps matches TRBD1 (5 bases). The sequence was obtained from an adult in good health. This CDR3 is CASTGDAEAFF. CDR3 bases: TGTGCCAGCACGGGGGACGCTGAAGCTTTCTTT.